This T cell receptor beta chain was sequenced for a study of T cell responses to AZD1222 COVID-19 vaccine. Notes on the study in general: Repertoire samples came only from after the peak T cell response.

Concerning this clone: Antigen unknown.

Libraries were prepared by immunoSEQ multiplex PCR; TCRdb keeps only in-frame clonotypes and omits some of them. Among 120,000 or so clones listed, roughly 91% were seen once. The length of the CDR3 is 16 residues. Germline V gene data show CDR1 as SGHAT and CDR2 as FQDESV (reference sequence). The trim removed 1 base at V and 5 bases at J, leaving 6 bases unmatched. The sequence was obtained from an adult in good health. This material consisted of peripheral blood, taken on day 0 of MenACWY control vaccination. The rearrangement links TRBV11-1 to TRBJ2-3; 10 bases fit TRBD1. CDR3: CASSLVFGQGEDTQYF. Here the CDR3 DNA reads TGTGCCAGCAGCTTAGTGTTTGGACAGGGGGAAGATACGCAGTATTTT.